The next 8 T cell receptor beta chains were all read from a single sample in a study of blood T cell repertoires in COVID-19 (TCRdb year 2020). Library construction relied on the immunoSEQ multiplex PCR assay. Not all clones reach the TCRdb copy of this immuneACCESS table, which keeps in-frame sequences only. Checked studies attribute under half of the gap to unresolved V genes and leave the rest unexplained. This sample lists 250,000 to 350,000 clones; approximately 90% were detected once. The ten biggest clones cover under 8% of the sample. Input material: peripheral blood. These receptors came from a woman aged 30 to 39 who had recovered from COVID-19.

This chain connects TRBV24-1 to TRBJ2-7; TRBD1 agrees at 10 bases. CDR3 size: 14 residues. J gave up 1 base and V 6 bases, and 2 bases lay outside the gene matches. The germline V gene has CDR1 KGHDR and CDR2 SFDVKD. CDR3 sequence: CATSRTGGSYEQYF. The CDR3 nucleotides read TGTGCCACCAGTAGGACAGGGGGATCCTACGAGCAGTACTTC.

The table lists this clone with a few counts. This chain joins TRBV2 and TRBJ1-5; D gene uncertain. This CDR3 comprises 15 residues. V lost 6 bases and J 2 bases, leaving 14 bases between the germline ends. Germline V lookup: CDR1 SNHLY, CDR2 FYNNEI. The CDR3 is CASSRDIQGNQPQHF. Here the CDR3 DNA reads TGTGCCAGCAGCAGAGACATCCAGGGCAATCAGCCCCAGCATTTT.

The chain is built from TRBV5-4 and TRBJ1-4; 10 positions match TRBD1. V dropped 2 bases and J dropped 8; count of bases not matched to a gene: 6. The CDR3 loop spans 15 amino acids. Per germline, CDR1 SGHNT and CDR2 YYREEE (reference sequence). CDR3 in amino acids: CASSFSAGQGEKLFF. CDR3 sequence (DNA): TGTGCCAGCAGCTTTTCGGCGGGACAGGGGGAAAAACTGTTTTTT.

DNA for the CDR3: TGTGCCAGCAGCCGCGACCGGACTACTAATGAAAAACTGTTTTTT. Encoded protein: CASSRDRTTNEKLFF. J is TRBJ1-4 and V is TRBV11-1; D unresolved. Germline V gene data show CDR1 as SGHAT and CDR2 as FQDESV (reference sequence). Trimming took 5 bases from V and 2 from J, leaving 12 bases between them. This CDR3 contains 15 residues.

In nucleotides, the CDR3 is TGTGCCAGCAGTGACCCCGGGGGGCCCGGGGAGACCCAGTACTTC. It translates to CASSDPGGPGETQYF. V and J are TRBV25-1 and TRBJ2-5; D is possibly TRBD2 (7 bases). The length of the CDR3 is 15 residues. Trimming shortened V by 3 bases and J by 5 bases, and 16 bases separated the two germline ends. From germline, CDR1 is MGHDK and CDR2 SYGVNS.

A remark on this clone: The germline gene is not matched at one end of the junction; a read error may be the cause. The rearrangement links TRBV2 to TRBJ2-5; D is perhaps TRBD1 (6 bases). This CDR3 has 14 amino acids. Germline loops: CDR1 SNHLY, CDR2 FYNNEI. The CDR3 is CASREATGKETQYF. CDR3 nucleotides: TGTGCCAGCAGGGAAGCCACAGGGAAAGAGACCCAGTACTTC.

The V call is TRBV4-2, the J call TRBJ2-5; maybe TRBD2 (6 bases). The CDR3 has 16 amino acids. V was shortened by 1 base and J by 4 bases, with 16 bases between the two germline ends. CDR1 and CDR2 (germline): LGHNA, YNFKEQ. CDR3 coding DNA: TGTGCCAGCAGCCAAGGGGCCGGGGGAGTAGGAGAGACCCAGTACTTC. Amino acid sequence: CASSQGAGGVGETQYF.

The chain combines TRBV19 with TRBJ1-6, with D unresolved. This CDR3 is built from 15 residues. CDR1 and CDR2 from the germline V gene are LNHDA and SQIVND (reference sequence). V was clipped by 4 bases and J by 10 bases, with 17 bases between them. The DNA for the CDR3 is TGTGCCAGTAGTAAATCGCAGCAGGTCCTGTCACCCCTCCACTTT. Its protein is CASSKSQQVLSPLHF.